This T cell receptor beta chain was identified during a study of blood T cell repertoires in COVID-19. Across the whole study: Donors in the United States, Italy and Spain gave samples during acute or convalescent COVID-19.

TCRdb's table, derived via immunoSEQ multiplex PCR, lists solely in-frame clones and lacks some. The table includes around 190,000 clones, 70% to 85% detected once. The germline gives CDR1 MGHDK, CDR2 SYGVNS. After removal of 1 base from V and 2 bases from J, the junction contained 4 bases not matched to a gene. This CDR3 is built from 16 residues. The sample was peripheral blood. This receptor was identified in a woman between 50 and 59 years old with acute or convalescent COVID-19. The chain has TRBV25-1 and TRBJ2-1, with TRBD2 identical over 8 bases. The CDR3 loop is CASSESGGRTYNEQFF. As DNA, the CDR3 is TGTGCCAGCAGTGAATCGGGCGGGAGGACCTACAATGAGCAGTTCTTC.